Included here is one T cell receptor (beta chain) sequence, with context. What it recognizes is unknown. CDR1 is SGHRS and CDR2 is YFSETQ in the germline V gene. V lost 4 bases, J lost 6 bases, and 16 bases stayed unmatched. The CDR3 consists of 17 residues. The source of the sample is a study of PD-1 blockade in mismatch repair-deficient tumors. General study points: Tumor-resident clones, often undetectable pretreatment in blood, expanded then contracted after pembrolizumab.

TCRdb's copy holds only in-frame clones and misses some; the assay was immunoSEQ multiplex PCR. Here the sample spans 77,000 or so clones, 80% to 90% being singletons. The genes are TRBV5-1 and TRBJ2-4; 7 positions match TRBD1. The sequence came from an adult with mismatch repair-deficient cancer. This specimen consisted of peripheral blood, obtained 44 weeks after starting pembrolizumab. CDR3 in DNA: TGCGCCAGCAGCCGAGGGGGCCCCGAGGGTAGGGCAAACATTCAGTACTTC. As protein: CASSRGGPEGRANIQYF.